This T cell receptor beta chain was retrieved from a study of blood T cell repertoires in COVID-19. In the study overall: Both acute and convalescent COVID-19 samples were obtained from the United States, Italy and Spain. T cells, B-cell-depleted T cells, or PBMCs provided the cDNA or gDNA that served as material.

As originally analysed: Amplification of reference gene primers provided the estimated nucleated cell counts. Using immunoSEQ multiplex PCR, the repertoire was profiled, and TCRdb retains in-frame clones only, with some absent. D and trimming come from the DNA, and the V and J calls and clone size come from that table. Among some 52,000 clones, roughly 84% were seen once, and the ten largest hold about 3%. This CDR3 has 16 residues. This clone was recorded only once. This TCR was recovered from a man in his fifties or sixties with acute or convalescent COVID-19. The sample consisted of peripheral blood. The chain recombines TRBV21-1 with TRBJ2-6; TRBD1, as called in the table, went unchecked against the DNA. TRBV21-1 is tagged as a pseudogene. The CDR3: CASSEVRVSGANVLTF. CDR3 in DNA: TGTGCCAGCAGCGAGGTCAGGGTGTCTGGGGCCAACGTCCTGACTTTC.